The table lists the clone carrying this T cell receptor (beta chain) with a few counts. In germline, CDR1 is MNHEY, CDR2 SVGAGI. Trimming shortened V by 7 bases and J by 3 bases, and 4 bases separated the two germline ends. The CDR3 has 11 amino acids. This specimen belongs to a study of blood T cells in healthy people across ages. Alongside a J-beta primer mix, a sample-barcoded 5' primer served in a second PCR lasting about 7 to 12 cycles. TCRdb processed the 5' RACE reads anew with MiXCR; each CDR3 protein has one entry. The sample includes over 300,000 distinct CDR3 sequences, roughly half of them seen just once.

The TCR originated in a man between 60 and 75 years old in good health. V is TRBV6-5 and J is TRBJ2-1; no reliable D call. Sequences were obtained from blood. The CDR3 sequence is CASTHYNEQFF. CDR3 coding DNA: TGTGCCAGCACCCACTACAATGAGCAGTTCTTC.